This TCR beta chain comes out of a study of blood T cell repertoires in COVID-19. The assay was immunoSEQ multiplex PCR, and TCRdb's table has in-frame clones only and misses some. The sample holds tens of thousands of clones, roughly 89% seen once. The CDR3 has 15 amino acids. The germline V gene has CDR1 SGHVS and CDR2 FQNEAQ. V lost 5 bases to trimming and J lost 0 bases; unmatched junction nucleotides: 4. The rearrangement joins TRBV7-8 to TRBJ2-3; 8 bases map to TRBD1. Sequenced: peripheral blood. The origin of this receptor is a man between 65 and 80 years old with active COVID-19. CDR3 amino acids: CASSLRTGSTDTQYF. The CDR3 nucleotides read TGTGCCAGCAGCCTCCGGACAGGGAGCACAGATACGCAGTATTTT.